A single sample gave rise to the 14 T cell receptor beta chains below, sequenced in a study of T cell changes during pregnancy in multiple sclerosis. Clones were sequenced by immunoSEQ multiplex PCR, and TCRdb holds only the in-frame ones, with some missing. Found here are some 70,000 clones, roughly 92% of them singletons; the top ten hold approximately 3.3%. Material: peripheral blood, obtained after pregnancy. The receptors stem from a female donor in good health, enrolled as a control in a pregnancy study.

This clone was observed a single time. The chain links TRBV5-4 to TRBJ2-2, with TRBD1 matching 9 bases. CDR1 and CDR2 from the germline V gene are SGHNT and YYREEE (reference sequence). The ends lost 3 bases at V and 2 bases at J; junction bases unmatched: 2. CDR3 size: 15 residues. The CDR3: CASSWGQGNTGELFF. For the CDR3, the DNA is TGTGCCAGCAGCTGGGGACAGGGCAACACCGGGGAGCTGTTTTTT.

This rearrangement joins TRBV28 to TRBJ1-2; D is unclear. Germline V lookup: CDR1 MDHEN, CDR2 SYDVKM. This CDR3 is built from 14 residues. V lost 5 bases to trimming and J lost 2 bases, with 12 bases between them. The CDR3 is CASSLRTGNYGYTF. CDR3 nucleotide sequence: TGTGCCAGCAGTCTCCGGACGGGAAACTATGGCTACACCTTC.

The rearrangement links TRBV25-1 to TRBJ2-7; 7 bases map to TRBD2. V lost 6 bases, J lost 3 bases, and 11 bases stayed unmatched. The CDR3 consists of 15 residues. From germline, CDR1 is MGHDK and CDR2 SYGVNS. This CDR3 is CASSDPGTGGYEQYF. Here the CDR3 DNA reads TGTGCCAGCAGCGACCCCGGGACGGGGGGCTACGAGCAGTACTTC.

J is TRBJ2-3 and V is TRBV10-1, with 8 nucleotides matching TRBD1. CDR1 and CDR2 (germline): WNHNN, SYGVQD (reference sequence). The CDR3 sequence is 17 residues long. With 2 bases clipped from V and 2 bases from J, the junction kept 9 bases outside the gene matches. The CDR3 region has the DNA TGCGCCAGCAGTGAGGTCCAGGGGGCTTCTTTCACAGATACGCAGTATTTT. Protein sequence: CASSEVQGASFTDTQYF.

The V call is TRBV29-1, the J call TRBJ2-1; possibly TRBD1 for D (6 bases). The CDR3 loop spans 12 amino acids. With 7 bases removed from V and 4 bases from J, the gap between germline ends came to 11 bases. Germline values: CDR1 SQVTM, CDR2 ANQGSEA. The CDR3 region is CSARTEYNEQFF. The CDR3 DNA reads TGCAGCGCACGGACAGAGTACAATGAGCAGTTCTTC.

V and J are TRBV27 and TRBJ1-4; D uncertain. The length of the CDR3 is 16 residues. V was cut by 6 bases and J by 8 bases, with 22 bases left in between. The germline V gene has CDR1 MNHEY and CDR2 SMNVEV (reference sequence). The CDR3 bases are TGTGCCAGCAGCGGCCGGCTGGAGCCGCTTGGCGAAAAACTGTTTTTT. It codes for CASSGRLEPLGEKLFF.

CDR3 sequence reads: CASRILGTGSHEQYF. The CDR3 coding sequence is TGTGCCAGCAGGATACTCGGGACAGGGTCCCACGAGCAGTACTTC. This chain connects TRBV28 to TRBJ2-7, with 9 nucleotides matching TRBD1. The CDR3 is made up of 15 amino acids. Trimming cost V 6 bases and J 5 bases; bases outside gene matches: 11. Germline lookup yields CDR1 MDHEN and CDR2 SYDVKM.

This chain connects TRBV14 to TRBJ1-2; TRBD1 matches 7 bases. Per germline, CDR1 SGHDN and CDR2 FVKESK. CDR3 length: 15 amino acids. After removal of 4 bases from V and 6 bases from J, the junction contained 11 bases not matched to a gene. The CDR3 region has the DNA TGTGCCAGCAGCCCCCGCCTGGGCAGGGGGGATGGCTACACCTTC. Its translation is CASSPRLGRGDGYTF.

The CDR3 spells CASSLRGGTAKLFF. CDR3 coding DNA: TGCGCCAGCAGCCTTCGGGGGGGGACAGCCAAACTGTTTTTT. The genes are TRBV4-1 and TRBJ1-4; 7 bases map to TRBD1. Germline CDR1 reads MGHRA; CDR2 reads YSYEKL. J lost 11 bases, V lost 4 bases, and 10 bases had no gene match. This CDR3 region has 14 residues.

The chain joins TRBV9 to TRBJ2-4; 8 bases are shared with TRBD2. Germline V gives CDR1 SGDLS, CDR2 YYNGEE. J lost 0 bases, V lost 3 bases, and 11 bases had no gene match. This CDR3 is 18 amino acids long. CDR3 nucleotides: TGTGCCAGCAGCGCCCCCCTGCGGGGGGACCTAGCCAAAAACATTCAGTACTTC. Translation gives CASSAPLRGDLAKNIQYF.

This rearrangement joins TRBV7-2 to TRBJ2-5; D is possibly TRBD2 (5 bases). CDR1 and CDR2 (germline): SGHTA, FQGNSA. This CDR3 region has 14 residues. Trimming left V 2 bases short and J 2 bases short, with 9 bases between. The CDR3 DNA sequence: TGTGCCAGCAGCTTATTACGCGGGCAAGAGACCCAGTACTTC. Protein sequence: CASSLLRGQETQYF.

This clone was counted a single time. V is TRBV5-1 and J is TRBJ2-1, with 7 bases matching TRBD2. The V and J ends lost 0 bases and 5 bases, in that order; junction bases with no gene match: 5. The CDR3 totals 15 residues. The germline V gene has CDR1 SGHRS and CDR2 YFSETQ. DNA for the CDR3: TGCGCCAGCAGCTTGGATCTTGCGGGGGACAATGAGCAGTTCTTC. It encodes CASSLDLAGDNEQFF.

This sequence joins TRBV7-9 and TRBJ2-1; 15 nucleotides agree with TRBD2. CDR1 SEHNR and CDR2 FQNEAQ come from the germline V gene (reference sequence). Trimming at V came to 3 bases and at J to 5 bases, leaving 8 bases not matched to a gene. There are 18 residues in the CDR3. The CDR3 loop is CASSFGLAGGGKHNEQFF. The CDR3 DNA reads as TGTGCCAGCAGCTTTGGACTAGCGGGAGGGGGGAAGCACAATGAGCAGTTCTTC.

The chain employs TRBV6-5 and TRBJ2-5; no firm D call. This CDR3 region has 11 residues. V was shortened by 5 bases and J by 2 bases, with 3 bases between the two germline ends. CDR1 and CDR2 from the germline V gene are MNHEY and SVGAGI. Here the CDR3 DNA reads TGTGCCAGCAGTCAGCAAGAGACCCAGTACTTC. Translation gives CASSQQETQYF.